This entry is about one T cell receptor beta chain. Its matching antigen is unknown. Reverse transcription of all isolated RNA meant that expressed TCRB transcripts were sequenced. Samples of naive, central memory and regulatory T cells yielded a mean of around 3.7 million reads. Sequencing used immunoSEQ multiplex PCR; TCRdb keeps in-frame clones, though not all of them. The sample has about 740,000 clones; roughly 13% are singletons. The sample belongs to a study of beta chain features in type 1 diabetes. Overall study: Over all samples combined, fewer than 130,000,000 sorted cells were examined.

Findings of the study overall: Sequencing used cDNA, and cells with high TCR expression could therefore be over-represented. For Type 1 diabetes patients, all four CD4+ subsets carried TCRB CDR3s that were moderately but significantly shorter.

This CDR3 is 13 amino acids long. The V gene lost 0 bases and the J gene lost 8 bases, with 8 bases spanning the gap. Germline V gene sequence: CDR1 MNHEY, CDR2 SVGAGI. Sequencing input: naive CD4+ T cells from blood. The chain has TRBV6-5 and TRBJ1-5, with D possibly TRBD1 on 5 matching bases. This sequence was found in a man aged 18 to 35 with type 1 diabetes. CDR3 DNA sequence: TGTGCCAGCAGTTACTCGGGGGGGAAGCCCCAGCATTTT. Its translation: CASSYSGGKPQHF.